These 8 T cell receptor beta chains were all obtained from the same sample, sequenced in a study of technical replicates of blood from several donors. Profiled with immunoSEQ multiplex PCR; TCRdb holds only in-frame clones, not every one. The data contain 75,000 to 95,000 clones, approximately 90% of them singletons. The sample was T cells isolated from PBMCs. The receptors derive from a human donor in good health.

In DNA, the CDR3 is TGTGCCAGCAGTGCCAATAGCGGGGGGACCTCGAACCAGTACTTC. Translating gives CASSANSGGTSNQYF. The genes are TRBV2 and TRBJ2-5; 10 bases align to TRBD2. The CDR3 is 15 residues long. V shed 4 bases, J shed 10 bases, and the junction held 12 bases outside the gene matches. Germline loops: CDR1 SNHLY, CDR2 FYNNEI. The full variable domain, its missing parts supplied by reference TRBV2 and TRBJ2-5, is EPEVTQTPSHQVTQMGQEVILRCVPISNHLYFYWYRQILGQKVEFLVSFYNNEISEKSEIFDDQFSVERPDGSNFTLKIRSTKLEDSAMYFCASSANSGGTSNQYFGPGTRLLVL.

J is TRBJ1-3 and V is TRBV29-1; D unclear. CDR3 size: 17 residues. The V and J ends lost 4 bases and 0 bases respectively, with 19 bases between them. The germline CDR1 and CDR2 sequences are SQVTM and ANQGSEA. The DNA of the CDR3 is TGCAGCGTTGCGGGGAGCCCTGAAAAATACTCTGGAAACACCATATATTTT. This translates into CSVAGSPEKYSGNTIYF.

The CDR3 is CASSLPWGGPPYEQYF. The CDR3 region has the DNA TGTGCCAGCAGTCTACCGTGGGGGGGCCCTCCCTACGAGCAGTACTTC. The chain recombines TRBV27 with TRBJ2-7; possible D gene TRBD2, 7 bases. V lost 5 bases and J lost 2, with 19 bases in between. The CDR3 has 16 residues. Germline loops: CDR1 MNHEY, CDR2 SMNVEV (reference sequence).

CDR3 coding DNA: TGTGCCAGCGGGACTAGCGGGAGGGGGGACGTCCAGCAGTACTTC. Protein: CASGTSGRGDVQQYF. The V gene is TRBV28, the J gene TRBJ2-7; 16 positions match TRBD2. Per germline, CDR1 MDHEN and CDR2 SYDVKM. The CDR3 covers 15 residues. The V gene end was trimmed by 8 bases and the J gene end by 8 bases; junction bases not matched to a gene: 9.

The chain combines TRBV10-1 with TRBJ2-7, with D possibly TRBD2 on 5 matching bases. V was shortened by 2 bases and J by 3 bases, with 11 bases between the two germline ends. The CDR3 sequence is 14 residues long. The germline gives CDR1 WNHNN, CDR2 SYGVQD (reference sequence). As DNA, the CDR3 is TGCGCCAGCAGTGAGAGGAGTGAGGGCTACGAGCAGTACTTC. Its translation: CASSERSEGYEQYF.

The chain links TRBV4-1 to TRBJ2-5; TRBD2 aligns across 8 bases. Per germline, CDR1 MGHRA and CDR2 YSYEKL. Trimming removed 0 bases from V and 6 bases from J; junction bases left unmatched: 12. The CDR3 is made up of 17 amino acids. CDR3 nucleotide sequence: TGCGCCAGCAGCCAAGAGGCTGCGGGGGGTCTATTAAAGACCCAGTACTTC. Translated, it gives CASSQEAAGGLLKTQYF.

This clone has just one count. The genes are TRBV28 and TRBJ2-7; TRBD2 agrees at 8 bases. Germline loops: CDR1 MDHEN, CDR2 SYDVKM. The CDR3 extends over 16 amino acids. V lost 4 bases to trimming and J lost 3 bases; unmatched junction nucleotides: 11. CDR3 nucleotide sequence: TGTGCCAGCAGTTCCGCAGGGCGGGGGGCCCACTACGAGCAGTACTTC. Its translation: CASSSAGRGAHYEQYF. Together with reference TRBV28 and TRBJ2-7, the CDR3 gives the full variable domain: DVKVTQSSRYLVKRTGEKVFLECVQDMDHENMFWYRQDPGLGLRLIYFSYDVKMKEKGDIPEGYSVSREKKERFSLILESASTNQTSMYLCASSSAGRGAHYEQYFGPGTRLTVT.

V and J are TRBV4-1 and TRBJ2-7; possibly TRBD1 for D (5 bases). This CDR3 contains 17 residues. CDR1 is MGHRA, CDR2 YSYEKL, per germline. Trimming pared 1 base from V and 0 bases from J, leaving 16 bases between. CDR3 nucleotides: TGCGCCAGCAGCCAAGTAACCACAGGAGTTAGCTCCTACGAGCAGTACTTC. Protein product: CASSQVTTGVSSYEQYF.